This T cell receptor (beta chain) stems from a study of cytomegalovirus exposure and HLA in healthy donors. Remarks on this clone: Its specificity is unknown.

Findings of the study overall: Presence/absence results assume similar sequencing depth per donor, which may not hold. V- and J-gene trimming in TCR beta was tied to a missense DCLRE1C variant by an analysis performed later. The study listed roughly 160 cytomegalovirus-associated TCR beta chains.

The primer mix had 60 Vbeta and 13 Jbeta primers. Here immunoSEQ multiplex PCR was the method, and the copy in TCRdb shows in-frame clones only, minus some. The sample includes under 150,000 clones, approximately 80% seen only once; the top ten take 2% to 3%. This TCR derives from a male donor in good health and CMV-seronegative. Specimen: PBMCs.

In DNA, the CDR3 is TGTGCCAGCAGTGAAAGGGGGCGTGCCTACGAGCAGTACTTC. This translates into CASSERGRAYEQYF. V usage is TRBV2 and J usage is TRBJ2-7, with TRBD1 matching over 7 bases. Germline assignment: CDR1 SNHLY and CDR2 FYNNEI. The CDR3 runs 14 residues. The trim removed 2 bases at V and 2 bases at J, leaving 3 bases unmatched.